A single sample gave rise to the 6 T cell receptor beta chains below, sequenced in a study of blood T cell repertoires in COVID-19. Profiled with immunoSEQ multiplex PCR; TCRdb holds only in-frame clones, not every one. Here the sample spans some 30,000 clones, 85% to 90% being singletons. Sequenced material: peripheral blood. These receptors were collected from a woman aged 55-69 years with active COVID-19.

The J gene is TRBJ2-1, the V gene TRBV28; TRBD2 might be the D (6 bases). The CDR3 runs 15 residues. Trimming left V 6 bases short and J 3 bases short, with 15 bases between. CDR1 MDHEN and CDR2 SYDVKM come from the germline V gene. As DNA, the CDR3 is TGTGCCAGCAGCCCCGCTCGACTAGACTACAATGAGCAGTTCTTC. It encodes CASSPARLDYNEQFF.

This rearrangement joins TRBV7-9 to TRBJ2-1; the match to TRBD2 covers 8 bases. With V trimmed by 3 bases and J by 1 base, 5 bases remained unmatched. The CDR3 covers 16 residues. Germline assignment: CDR1 SEHNR and CDR2 FQNEAQ (reference sequence). CDR3 loop: CASSLTSGGSYNEQFF. In nucleotides, the CDR3 is TGTGCCAGCAGCTTGACGAGCGGGGGTTCCTACAATGAGCAGTTCTTC.

The gene calls are TRBV7-9 and TRBJ2-3; the D gene is possibly TRBD1 (6 bases). Between the trimmed V and J ends, which lost 0 bases and 4 bases, there was a span of 23 bases. The germline V gene encodes CDR1 SEHNR and CDR2 FQNEAQ (reference sequence). The CDR3 runs 19 residues. The CDR3 DNA follows: TGTGCCAGCAGCTTAGCTTCCTCCCGGGCCGGACAGTACGCAGATACGCAGTATTTT. It is translated as CASSLASSRAGQYADTQYF.

The chain joins TRBV5-6 to TRBJ1-1; D not resolved. The CDR3 extends over 13 amino acids. The V end was cut by 2 bases, the J end by 3 bases, with 8 bases between. Germline V CDR1 and CDR2: SGHDT, YYEEEE. The CDR3 nucleotides are TGTGCCAGCAGCTTCGGAGACTACACTGAAGCTTTCTTT. Translated: CASSFGDYTEAFF.

The gene calls are TRBV5-1 and TRBJ2-6, with D possibly TRBD2 on 6 matching bases. Germline V gene lookup returns CDR1 SGHRS and CDR2 YFSETQ. This CDR3 spans 14 amino acids. Trimming pared 3 bases from V and 5 bases from J, leaving 9 bases between. The CDR3 bases are TGCGCCAGCAGCTCGGGACTCCGGGCCAACGTCCTGACTTTC. It encodes CASSSGLRANVLTF.

In its sample, this clone was seen a few times. The chain carries TRBV6-1 and TRBJ1-4; TRBD1 is a possible D gene (6 bases). The V gene's germline CDR1 is MNHNS and CDR2 SASEGT. With 3 bases removed from V and 4 bases from J, the gap between germline ends came to 15 bases. This CDR3 has 16 residues. CDR3 in amino acids: CASSDSRNRVNEKLFF. In DNA form, the CDR3 reads TGTGCCAGCAGTGATAGTCGAAACAGGGTTAATGAAAAACTGTTTTTT.